A single sample gave rise to the 10 T cell receptor beta chains below, sequenced in a study of T cells in Graves' hyperthyroidism and ophthalmopathy. Template material for amplifying TCR beta CDR3 regions consisted of RNA transcripts. The HTBI primer set was used in a first-round RT-PCR of the TCR CDR3. MiXCR, applied by TCRdb to the multiplex PCR reads, yields one record per CDR3 protein. The table includes about 560,000 distinct CDR3 sequences, more than 15% detected once. The specimen sequenced was blood. Every receptor here comes from a woman in her 30s with Graves' hyperthyroidism.

This clonotype was seen repeatedly, ten times or more. The chain has TRBV12-3 or TRBV12-4 and TRBJ1-5; D remains unclear. The V and J ends lost 4 bases and 2 bases respectively, with 9 bases between them. This CDR3 region has 14 residues. This CDR3 is CASSSREGNQPQHF. The CDR3, as DNA: TGTGCCAGCAGTTCTAGGGAGGGCAATCAGCCCCAGCATTTT.

This clonotype was recorded at least ten times. This chain uses TRBV20-1 with TRBJ2-1; 7 bases are a match to TRBD2. Germline V lookup: CDR1 DFQATT, CDR2 SNEGSKA (reference sequence). J lost 6 bases, V lost 3 bases, and 8 bases had no gene match. This CDR3 has 14 residues. The chain's CDR3 is CSARGGTNLNEQFF. For the CDR3, the DNA is TGCAGTGCTAGGGGTGGGACTAACCTCAATGAGCAGTTCTTC.

This clonotype was seen ten or more times. V usage is TRBV20-1 and J usage is TRBJ1-1; no reliable D call. The CDR3 is 13 residues long. The V gene's germline CDR1 is DFQATT and CDR2 SNEGSKA (reference sequence). V lost 6 bases to trimming and J lost 0 bases, with 11 bases between them. The CDR3 coding sequence is TGCAGTGCCCTGACCCCCTTGAACACTGAAGCTTTCTTT. Translation: CSALTPLNTEAFF.

This clonotype has at least ten counts. The rearrangement links TRBV11-2 to TRBJ2-7; 11 nucleotides align to TRBD2. The V segment lost 7 bases and the J segment 7 bases; nucleotides outside the gene matches: 12. From germline, CDR1 is SGHAT and CDR2 FQNNGV. The CDR3 totals 15 residues. The CDR3 DNA reads as TGTGCCAGCAAGGGGTTAGCGGGAGGGCCTTCGGAGCAGTACTTC. As protein: CASKGLAGGPSEQYF.

At least ten counts were recorded for this clonotype. The chain has TRBV28 and TRBJ2-7, with D uncertain. The CDR3 loop spans 15 amino acids. V lost 2 bases and J 4 bases, leaving 15 bases between the germline ends. Germline assignment: CDR1 MDHEN and CDR2 SYDVKM. The CDR3 is CASSLIAQSPYEQYF. CDR3 nucleotides: TGTGCCAGCAGTTTAATTGCTCAATCCCCATACGAGCAGTACTTC.

The table lists this clonotype with many counts. This sequence joins TRBV18 and TRBJ1-1, with no clear D. The CDR3 is 13 residues long. Trimming took off 3 bases at V and 2 bases at J, with 7 bases between the two ends. CDR1 and CDR2 from the germline V gene are KGHSH and LQKENI. The CDR3 DNA is TGTGCCAGCTCACCTGGATCCAACACTGAAGCTTTCTTT. This sequence encodes CASSPGSNTEAFF.

The V call is TRBV29-1, the J call TRBJ2-5; the D gene is possibly TRBD1 (6 bases). CDR3 length: 12 residues. Germline CDR1 SQVTM, CDR2 ANQGSEA. Trimming pared 7 bases from V and 1 base from J, leaving 10 bases between. CDR3 coding DNA: TGCAGCGCCGGACAGAGCCAAGAGACCCAGTACTTC. Translating it yields CSAGQSQETQYF.

This clonotype showed up many times. The V and J genes are TRBV27 and TRBJ1-5, with D possibly matching TRBD1 (6 bases). Trimming shortened V by 1 base and J by 2 bases, and 9 bases separated the two germline ends. The CDR3 runs 15 residues. Germline CDR1 reads MNHEY; CDR2 reads SMNVEV (reference sequence). This CDR3 reads CASSLFGGGNQPQHF. For the CDR3, the DNA is TGTGCCAGCAGTTTATTCGGGGGCGGCAATCAGCCCCAGCATTTT.

V usage is TRBV9 and J usage is TRBJ1-5, with a tentative D call TRBD1 (6 bases). From germline, CDR1 is SGDLS and CDR2 YYNGEE. The V and J ends lost 4 bases and 0 bases respectively, with 11 bases between them. The length of the CDR3 is 15 residues. Here the CDR3 DNA reads TGTGCCAGCAGCAAGACAGGACATAGCAATCAGCCCCAGCATTTT. Translating gives CASSKTGHSNQPQHF. The full variable domain, in which reference TRBV9 and TRBJ1-5 provide the parts outside the CDR3, is DSGVTQTPKHLITATGQRVTLRCSPRSGDLSVYWYQQSLDQGLQFLIQYYNGEERAKGNILERFSAQQFPDLHSELNLSSLELGDSALYFCASSKTGHSNQPQHFGDGTRLSIL.

This clonotype has ten or more counts. This chain uses TRBV2 with TRBJ1-1; no firm D call. CDR3 length: 14 amino acids. Germline CDR1 reads SNHLY; CDR2 reads FYNNEI. Trimming removed 7 bases from V and 0 bases from J, with 12 bases in between. The CDR3 DNA follows: TGTGCCAGCAAAACCCTCCTTATGAACACTGAAGCTTTCTTT. Encoded protein: CASKTLLMNTEAFF.